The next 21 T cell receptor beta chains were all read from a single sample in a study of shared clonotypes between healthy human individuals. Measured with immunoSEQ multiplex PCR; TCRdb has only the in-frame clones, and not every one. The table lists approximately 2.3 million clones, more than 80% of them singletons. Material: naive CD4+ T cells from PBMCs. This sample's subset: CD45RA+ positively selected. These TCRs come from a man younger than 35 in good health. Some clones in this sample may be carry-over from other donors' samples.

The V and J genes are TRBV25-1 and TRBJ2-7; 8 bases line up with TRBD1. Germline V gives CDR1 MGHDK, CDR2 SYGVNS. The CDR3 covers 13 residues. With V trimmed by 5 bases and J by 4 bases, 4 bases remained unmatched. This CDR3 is CASSMTGEYEQYF. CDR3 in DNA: TGTGCCAGCAGTATGACAGGGGAATACGAGCAGTACTTC.

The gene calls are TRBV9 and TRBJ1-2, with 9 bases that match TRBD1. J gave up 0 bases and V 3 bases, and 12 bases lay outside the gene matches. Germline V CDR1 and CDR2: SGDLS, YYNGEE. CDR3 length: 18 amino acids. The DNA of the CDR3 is TGTGCCAGCAGCGCCCAAAGGGACAGGGATACACCTAACTATGGCTACACCTTC. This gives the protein CASSAQRDRDTPNYGYTF. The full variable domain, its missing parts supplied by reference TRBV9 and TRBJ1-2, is DSGVTQTPKHLITATGQRVTLRCSPRSGDLSVYWYQQSLDQGLQFLIQYYNGEERAKGNILERFSAQQFPDLHSELNLSSLELGDSALYFCASSAQRDRDTPNYGYTFGSGTRLTVV.

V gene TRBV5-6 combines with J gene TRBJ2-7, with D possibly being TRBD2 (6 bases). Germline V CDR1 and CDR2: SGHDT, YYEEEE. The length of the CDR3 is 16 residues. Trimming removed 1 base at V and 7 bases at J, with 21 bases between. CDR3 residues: CASSLFSGGTPEEQYF. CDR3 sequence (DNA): TGTGCCAGCAGCTTGTTTAGCGGAGGGACCCCTGAAGAGCAGTACTTC.

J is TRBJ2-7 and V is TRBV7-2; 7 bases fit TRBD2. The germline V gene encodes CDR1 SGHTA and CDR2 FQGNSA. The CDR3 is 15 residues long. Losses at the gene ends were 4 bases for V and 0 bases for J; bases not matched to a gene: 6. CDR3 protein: CASSSAAGRSYEQYF. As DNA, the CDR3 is TGTGCCAGCAGCTCCGCAGCGGGGCGCTCCTACGAGCAGTACTTC.

The CDR3 coding sequence is TGCGCCAGCAGCTTGGCCCCACTAGAAGAGACCCAGTACTTC. Amino acids: CASSLAPLEETQYF. The V and J genes are TRBV5-1 and TRBJ2-5; TRBD2 might be the D (5 bases). With 0 bases removed from V and 3 bases from J, the gap between germline ends came to 9 bases. CDR1 is SGHRS and CDR2 is YFSETQ in the germline V gene. CDR3 length: 14 residues.

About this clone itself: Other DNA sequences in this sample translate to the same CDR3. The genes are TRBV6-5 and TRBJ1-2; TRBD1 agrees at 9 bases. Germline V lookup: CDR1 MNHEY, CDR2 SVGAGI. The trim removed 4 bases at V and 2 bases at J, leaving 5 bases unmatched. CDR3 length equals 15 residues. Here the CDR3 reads CASSSQGQGNYGYTF. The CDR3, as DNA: TGTGCCAGCAGTTCCCAGGGACAGGGAAACTATGGCTACACCTTC.

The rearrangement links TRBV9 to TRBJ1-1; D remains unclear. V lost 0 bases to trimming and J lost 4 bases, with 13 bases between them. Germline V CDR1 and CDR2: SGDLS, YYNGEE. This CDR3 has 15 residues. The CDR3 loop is CASSVAGYPGTEAFF. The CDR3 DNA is TGTGCCAGCAGCGTAGCGGGTTACCCAGGCACTGAAGCTTTCTTT.

The CDR3 sequence: CAWSKRTPTGSGANVLTF. The CDR3 DNA reads as TGTGCCTGGAGTAAGAGGACCCCCACGGGCTCTGGGGCCAACGTCCTGACTTTC. This chain uses TRBV30 with TRBJ2-6; D call uncertain. This CDR3 is built from 18 residues. Trimming cost V 2 bases and J 0 bases, with 17 bases left between them. CDR1 and CDR2 (germline): GTSNPN, SVGIG (reference sequence).

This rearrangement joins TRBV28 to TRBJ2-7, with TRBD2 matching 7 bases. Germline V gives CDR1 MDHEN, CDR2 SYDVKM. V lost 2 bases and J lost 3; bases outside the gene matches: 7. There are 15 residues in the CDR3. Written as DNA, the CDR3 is TGTGCCAGCAGTTTAGTGTCTAGCGGACTCTACGAGCAGTACTTC. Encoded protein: CASSLVSSGLYEQYF.

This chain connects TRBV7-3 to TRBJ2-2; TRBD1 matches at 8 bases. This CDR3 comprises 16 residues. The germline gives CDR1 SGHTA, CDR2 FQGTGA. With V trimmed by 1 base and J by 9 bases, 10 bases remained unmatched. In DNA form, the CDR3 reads TGTGCCAGCAGCTTAATGTCCCAGGGGGCGATCAGGGAGCTGTTTTTT. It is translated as CASSLMSQGAIRELFF. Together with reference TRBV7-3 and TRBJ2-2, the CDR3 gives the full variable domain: GAGVSQTPSNKVTEKGKYVELRCDPISGHTALYWYRQSLGQGPEFLIYFQGTGAADDSGLPNDRFFAVRPEGSVSTLKIQRTERGDSAVYLCASSLMSQGAIRELFFGEGSRLTVL.

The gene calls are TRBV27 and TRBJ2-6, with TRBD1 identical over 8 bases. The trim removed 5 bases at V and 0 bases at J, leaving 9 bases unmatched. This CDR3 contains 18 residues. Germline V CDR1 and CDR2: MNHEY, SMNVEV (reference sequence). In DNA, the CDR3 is TGTGCCAGCAGTCCACGAATGGGACAGGTCTCTGGGGCCAACGTCCTGACTTTC. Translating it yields CASSPRMGQVSGANVLTF. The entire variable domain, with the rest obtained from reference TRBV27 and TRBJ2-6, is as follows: EAQVTQNPRYLITVTGKKLTVTCSQNMNHEYMSWYRQDPGLGLRQIYYSMNVEVTDKGDVPEGYKVSRKEKRNFPLILESPSPNQTSLYFCASSPRMGQVSGANVLTFGAGSRLTVL.

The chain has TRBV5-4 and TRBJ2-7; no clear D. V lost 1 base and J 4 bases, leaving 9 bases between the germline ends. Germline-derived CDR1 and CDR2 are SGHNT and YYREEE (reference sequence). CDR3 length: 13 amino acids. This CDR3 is CASSLIFSYEQYF. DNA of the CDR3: TGTGCCAGCAGCTTGATCTTCAGTTACGAGCAGTACTTC.

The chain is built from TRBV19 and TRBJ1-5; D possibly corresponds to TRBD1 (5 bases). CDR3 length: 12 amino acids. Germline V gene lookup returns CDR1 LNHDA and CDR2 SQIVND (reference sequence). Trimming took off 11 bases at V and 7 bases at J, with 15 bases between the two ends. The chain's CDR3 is CAGGGHEQPQHF. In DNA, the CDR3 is TGTGCCGGCGGGGGTCACGAACAGCCCCAGCATTTT.

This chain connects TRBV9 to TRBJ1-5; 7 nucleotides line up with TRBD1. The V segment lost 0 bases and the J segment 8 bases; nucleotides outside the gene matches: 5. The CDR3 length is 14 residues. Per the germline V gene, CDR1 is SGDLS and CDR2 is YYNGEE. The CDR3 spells CASSVGPGGEPQHF. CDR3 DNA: TGTGCCAGCAGCGTAGGTCCAGGGGGAGAGCCCCAGCATTTT.

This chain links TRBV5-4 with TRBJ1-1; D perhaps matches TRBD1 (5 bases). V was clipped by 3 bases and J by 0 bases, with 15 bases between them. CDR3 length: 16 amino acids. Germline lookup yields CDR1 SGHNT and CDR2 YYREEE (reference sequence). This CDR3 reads CASSSDTGNMNTEAFF. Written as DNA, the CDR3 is TGTGCCAGCAGCTCCGACACAGGAAATATGAACACTGAAGCTTTCTTT.

The CDR3, as DNA: TGTGCCAGCAGTCTACCGGGCCTTACACGCTCTGGAAACACCATATATTTT. This codes for CASSLPGLTRSGNTIYF. This chain connects TRBV28 to TRBJ1-3; D unresolved. Germline values: CDR1 MDHEN, CDR2 SYDVKM. V was pared by 5 bases and J by 0 bases, with 17 bases between. CDR3 length: 17 residues.

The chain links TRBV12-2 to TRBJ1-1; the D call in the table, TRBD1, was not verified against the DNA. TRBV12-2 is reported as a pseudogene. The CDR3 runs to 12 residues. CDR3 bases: TGTGCAAGTCGCTTAGGAGGGGGAGAAGCTTTCTTT. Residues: CASRLGGGEAFF.

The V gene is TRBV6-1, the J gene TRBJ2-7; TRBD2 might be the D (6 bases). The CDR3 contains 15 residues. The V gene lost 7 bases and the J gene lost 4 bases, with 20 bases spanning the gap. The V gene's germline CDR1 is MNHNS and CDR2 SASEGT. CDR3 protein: CASTRVLAREYEQYF. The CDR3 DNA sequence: TGTGCCAGCACCCGGGTACTAGCTAGAGAGTACGAGCAGTACTTC.

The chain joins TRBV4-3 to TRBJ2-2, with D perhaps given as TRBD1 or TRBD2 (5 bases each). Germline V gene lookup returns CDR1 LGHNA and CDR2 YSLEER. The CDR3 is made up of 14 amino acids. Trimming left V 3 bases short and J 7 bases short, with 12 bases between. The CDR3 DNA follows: TGCGCCAGCAGCCAGCAGATGGGGGTCGGGGAGCTGTTTTTT. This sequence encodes CASSQQMGVGELFF.

This CDR3 reads CASSYEGGRKLFF. The CDR3 DNA follows: TGTGCCAGCAGTTACGAGGGGGGGAGAAAACTGTTTTTT. V usage is TRBV6-5 and J usage is TRBJ1-4; TRBD1 is a possible D gene (6 bases). Germline-derived CDR1 and CDR2 are MNHEY and SVGAGI. CDR3 length: 13 amino acids. V lost 2 bases and J 10 bases, leaving 11 bases between the germline ends.

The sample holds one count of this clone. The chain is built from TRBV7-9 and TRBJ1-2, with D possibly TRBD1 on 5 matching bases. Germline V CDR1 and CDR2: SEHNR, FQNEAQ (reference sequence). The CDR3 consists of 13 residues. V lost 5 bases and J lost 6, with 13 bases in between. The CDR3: CASSVGALDGYTF. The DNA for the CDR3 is TGTGCCAGCAGCGTAGGGGCCCTGGATGGCTACACCTTC.